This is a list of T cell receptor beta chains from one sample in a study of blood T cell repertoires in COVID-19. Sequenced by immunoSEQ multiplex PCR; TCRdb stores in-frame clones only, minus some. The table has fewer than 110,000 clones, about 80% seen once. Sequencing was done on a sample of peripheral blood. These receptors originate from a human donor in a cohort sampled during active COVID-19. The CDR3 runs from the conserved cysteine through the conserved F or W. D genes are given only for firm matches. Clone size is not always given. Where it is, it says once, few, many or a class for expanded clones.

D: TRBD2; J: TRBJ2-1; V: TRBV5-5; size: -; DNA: TGTGCCAGCAGCTTGGTAGCGGGGGAAACCTACAATGAGCAGTTCTTC; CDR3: CASSLVAGETYNEQFF
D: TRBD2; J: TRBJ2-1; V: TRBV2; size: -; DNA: TGTGCCAGCCCCGGGACTAGCGGTGTGGGGGAGCAGTTCTTC; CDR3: CASPGTSGVGEQFF
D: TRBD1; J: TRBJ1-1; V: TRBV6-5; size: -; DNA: TGTGCCAGCAGTTCGACCGGGACAGGGAACACTGAAGCTTTCTTT; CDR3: CASSSTGTGNTEAFF
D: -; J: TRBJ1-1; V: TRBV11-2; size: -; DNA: TGTGCCAGCAGCTCCCCCGGGACTGAAGCTTTCTTT; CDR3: CASSSPGTEAFF
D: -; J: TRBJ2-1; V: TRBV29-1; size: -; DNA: TGCAGCGTTGAAACGAGACAGTACAATGAGCAGTTCTTC; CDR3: CSVETRQYNEQFF
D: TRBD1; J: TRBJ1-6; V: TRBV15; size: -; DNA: TGTGCCACCAGCAGAGGGCAGGGGGATAATTCACCCCTCCACTTT; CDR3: CATSRGQGDNSPLHF
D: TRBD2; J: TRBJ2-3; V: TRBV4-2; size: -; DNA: TGTGCCAGCAGCCCCCGGACTAGCGGGGGTGGAGATACGCAGTATTTT; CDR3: CASSPRTSGGGDTQYF
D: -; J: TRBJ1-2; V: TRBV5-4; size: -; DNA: TGTGCCAGCAGCCCGGCCCGGGGGGATGGCTACACCTTC; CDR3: CASSPARGDGYTF
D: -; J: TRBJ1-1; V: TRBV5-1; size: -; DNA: TGCGCCAGCAGCTCAGCTCGGGGTCGCACTGAAGCTTTCTTT; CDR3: CASSSARGRTEAFF
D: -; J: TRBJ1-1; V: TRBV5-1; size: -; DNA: TGCGCCAGCAGGGACAGTAACACTGAAGCTTTCTTT; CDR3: CASRDSNTEAFF
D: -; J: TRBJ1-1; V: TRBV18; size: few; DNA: TGTGCCAGCTCACCACTACAGGACACTGAAGCTTTCTTT; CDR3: CASSPLQDTEAFF
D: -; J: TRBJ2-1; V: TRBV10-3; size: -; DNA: TGTGCCATCAGTCCCCCGGGGAACAATGAGCAGTTCTTC; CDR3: CAISPPGNNEQFF
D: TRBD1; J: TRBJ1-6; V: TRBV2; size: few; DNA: TGTGCCAGCAGTCCCGGGACAGGGAATTCACCCCTCCACTTT; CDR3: CASSPGTGNSPLHF
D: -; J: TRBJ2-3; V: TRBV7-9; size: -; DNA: TGTGCCAGCAGAGCTAAAAGGCGGATGGCAGATACGCAGTATTTT; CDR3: CASRAKRRMADTQYF
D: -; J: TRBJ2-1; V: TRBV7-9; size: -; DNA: TGTGCCAGCAGCTTAGTTGAGCTCGAGCAGTTCTTC; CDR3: CASSLVELEQFF
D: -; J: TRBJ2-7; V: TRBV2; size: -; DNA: TGTGCCAGCTCCGGGCGGGGGCAGGACGAGCAGTACTTC; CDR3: CASSGRGQDEQYF
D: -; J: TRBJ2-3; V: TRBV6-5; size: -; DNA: TGTGCCAGCAGTTACTGGGCCGCAGATACGCAGTATTTT; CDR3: CASSYWAADTQYF
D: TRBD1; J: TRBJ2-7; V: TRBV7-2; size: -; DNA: TGTGCCAGCAGCCTATACACGCCAGGGGGCCAGTGGGAGCAGTACTTC; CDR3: CASSLYTPGGQWEQYF
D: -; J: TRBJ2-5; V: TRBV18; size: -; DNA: TGTGCCAGCTCATTTATTCAAGAGACCCAGTACTTC; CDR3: CASSFIQETQYF
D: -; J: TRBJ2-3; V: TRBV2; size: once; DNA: TGTGCCAGCACCGGGGGGCCCCCGAGCACAGATACGCAGTATTTT; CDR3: CASTGGPPSTDTQYF
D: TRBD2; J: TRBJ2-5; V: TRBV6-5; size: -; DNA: TGTGCCAGCAGCCTAGCGGGATGGGAAGAGACCCAGTACTTC; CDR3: CASSLAGWEETQYF
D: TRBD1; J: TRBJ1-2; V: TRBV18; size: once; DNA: TGTGCCAGCTCACCGCCGTCTGGACAGGGGGACTATGGCTACACCTTC; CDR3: CASSPPSGQGDYGYTF
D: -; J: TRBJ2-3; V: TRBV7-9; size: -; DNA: TGTGCCAGCAGCTTAGCGTCCCAGGCTTCAGATACGCAGTATTTT; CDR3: CASSLASQASDTQYF
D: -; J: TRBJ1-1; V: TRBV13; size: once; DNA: TGTGCCAGCAGCCTAGATATGAACACTGAAGCTTTCTTT; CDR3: CASSLDMNTEAFF
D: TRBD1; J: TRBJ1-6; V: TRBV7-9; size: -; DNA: TGTGCCAGCAGTCCACCGACAGGGGTATATAATTCACCCCTCCACTTT; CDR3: CASSPPTGVYNSPLHF
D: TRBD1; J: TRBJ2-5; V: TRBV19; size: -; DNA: TGTGCCAGTAGTCGCGGGACAGGGGGCGCGGAGACCCAGTACTTC; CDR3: CASSRGTGGAETQYF
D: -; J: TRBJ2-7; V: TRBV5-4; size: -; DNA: TGTGCCAGCAGCTTGATCGGGGGCGAGCAGTACTTC; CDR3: CASSLIGGEQYF
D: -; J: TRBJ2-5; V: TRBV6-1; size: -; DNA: TGTGCCAGCAGTGATAAGGGGTCGGTAGCCGGGGAGACCCAGTACTTC; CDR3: CASSDKGSVAGETQYF
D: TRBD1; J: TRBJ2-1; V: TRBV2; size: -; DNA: TGTGCCAGCAGGAGGGGGCCTACCACCTACAATGAGCAGTTCTTC; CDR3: CASRRGPTTYNEQFF
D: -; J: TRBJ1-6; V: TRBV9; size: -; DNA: TGTGCCAGCAGCGTAGAGGCACTAGGAAATTCACCCCTCCACTTT; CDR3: CASSVEALGNSPLHF
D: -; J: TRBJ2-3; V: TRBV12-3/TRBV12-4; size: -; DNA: TGTGCCAGCAGTTTGGATGCCAGGGGAAATCGGTTT; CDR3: CASSLDARGNRF
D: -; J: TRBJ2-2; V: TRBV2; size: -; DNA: TGTGCCAGCAGGGCCGGGACACCAAACACCGGGGAGCTGTTTTTT; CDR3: CASRAGTPNTGELFF